Following are 8 T cell receptor beta chains from one sample sequenced in a study of blood T cell repertoires in COVID-19. Data came from immunoSEQ multiplex PCR; TCRdb stores just in-frame clones and leaves some out. Of approximately 390,000 clones in the sample, 70% to 90% were seen once. Material: peripheral blood. These receptors were collected from a woman aged 55-70 years with COVID-19, enrolled during active disease.

The genes are TRBV5-6 and TRBJ2-7, with 9 positions matching TRBD1. The V and J ends lost 2 bases and 2 bases, in that order; junction bases with no gene match: 8. CDR3 length: 16 amino acids. Germline V CDR1 and CDR2: SGHDT, YYEEEE. CDR3 loop: CASSLLLGQGTYEQYF. CDR3 bases: TGTGCCAGCAGCTTATTGCTGGGACAGGGCACCTACGAGCAGTACTTC.

The chain has TRBV3-1 (or the pseudogene TRBV3-2) and TRBJ2-3, with D maybe TRBD2 (6 bases). V lost 9 bases and J lost 6, with 13 bases in between. This CDR3 region has 12 residues. Per germline, CDR1 LGHDT and CDR2 YNNKEL (reference sequence). CDR3 residues: CASRLAGDTQYF. The CDR3 nucleotides are TGTGCCAGTCGTTTGGCGGGGGATACGCAGTATTTT.

The chain's CDR3 is CASSLGVWNTEAFF. For the CDR3, the DNA is TGTGCCAGCAGTCTAGGGGTTTGGAACACTGAAGCTTTCTTT. J is TRBJ1-1 and V is TRBV7-2; perhaps TRBD1 as D (5 bases). Germline CDR1 reads SGHTA; CDR2 reads FQGNSA. The CDR3 is 14 amino acids. With 6 bases removed from V and 1 base from J, the gap between germline ends came to 12 bases.

The sample holds a few counts of this clone. The chain couples TRBV5-1 to TRBJ1-2, with D perhaps matching TRBD1 (6 bases). Germline V gene data show CDR1 as SGHRS and CDR2 as YFSETQ. This CDR3 has 17 amino acids. Trimming took off 0 bases at V and 4 bases at J, with 19 bases between the two ends. The CDR3 loop is CASSLGRREGDTYGYTF. In nucleotides, the CDR3 is TGCGCCAGCAGCTTGGGACGCAGGGAGGGGGACACCTATGGCTACACCTTC.

As DNA, the CDR3 is TGTGCCAGCAGCTTAGATGGCCTAGCGAGGGAGCAGTTCTTC. Protein: CASSLDGLAREQFF. The chain couples TRBV11-3 to TRBJ2-1; TRBD2 is a possible D gene (6 bases). Trimming left V 0 bases short and J 10 bases short, with 13 bases between. Germline CDR1 is SGHNT and CDR2 is YENEEA. The CDR3 covers 14 residues.

On this clone: The same CDR3 also results from other DNA sequences found in this sample. The rearrangement uses TRBV5-1 and TRBJ2-3; D is ambiguous. The V gene's germline CDR1 is SGHRS and CDR2 YFSETQ. The V and J ends lost 2 bases and 2 bases respectively, with 12 bases between them. CDR3 length: 15 amino acids. The CDR3: CASSLPSGSTDTQYF. The CDR3 DNA is TGCGCCAGCAGCTTACCATCAGGTTCCACAGATACGCAGTATTTT. Full variable domain (missing parts from reference TRBV5-1 and TRBJ2-3): KAGVTQTPRYLIKTRGQQVTLSCSPISGHRSVSWYQQTPGQGLQFLFEYFSETQRNKGNFPGRFSGRQFSNSRSEMNVSTLELGDSALYLCASSLPSGSTDTQYFGPGTRLTVL.

This sequence joins TRBV6-6 and TRBJ1-5; 9 bases are shared with TRBD1. The CDR3 consists of 17 residues. CDR1 MNHNY and CDR2 SVGAGI come from the germline V gene (reference sequence). The V gene end was trimmed by 5 bases and the J gene end by 2 bases; junction bases not matched to a gene: 10. In DNA form, the CDR3 reads TGTGCCAGCAGTCACCAGACAGGGGGGAAAGGCAATCAGCCCCAGCATTTT. Residues: CASSHQTGGKGNQPQHF.

The chain has TRBV7-8 and TRBJ1-1, with no clear D. Germline CDR1 SGHVS, CDR2 FQNEAQ. The CDR3 spans 15 residues. V lost 7 bases and J lost 4, with 19 bases in between. The CDR3 DNA sequence: TGTGCCAGCACCGAAACGGGAAATACCGGCACTGAAGCTTTCTTT. Amino acid sequence: CASTETGNTGTEAFF. Based on the CDR3 plus reference TRBV7-8 and TRBJ1-1, the full variable domain is GAGVSQSPRYKVAKRGQDVALRCDPISGHVSLFWYQQALGQGPEFLTYFQNEAQLDKSGLPSDRFFAERPEGSVSTLKIQRTQQEDSAVYLCASTETGNTGTEAFFGQGTRLTVV.